This is a list of T cell receptor beta chains from one sample in a study of identical twins. TCRdb re-called the 5' RACE reads with MiXCR, one entry per CDR3 protein. The table lists roughly 770,000 distinct CDR3 sequences, 18% of them singletons. The same sample was also used in a study of T cells expressing NK-cell markers.

Sequenced sample: PBMCs. These receptors were collected from a woman between 18 and 30 years old in good health. Each CDR3 is given with its conserved first and last residue. Fields, in order: CDR3 DNA, CDR3 protein, clone size, V gene, J gene, D gene. D genes are given only for firm matches. Clone size is not always given. Where it is, it says once, few, many or a class for expanded clones.

TGCAGCGTCTACGGACTAGCGGAAACTAGCACAGATACGCAGTATTTT	CSVYGLAETSTDTQYF	few	TRBV29-1	TRBJ2-3	TRBD2
TGTGCCAGCAGTTACCTCAATGAGGGGGAGCAGTTCTTC	CASSYLNEGEQFF	-	TRBV12-3/TRBV12-4	TRBJ2-1	-
TGCGCCAGCAGCGGACAGGGGTGGAACACTGAAGCTTTCTTT	CASSGQGWNTEAFF	once	TRBV5-1	TRBJ1-1	TRBD1
TGTGCCAGCAGATACCTAGCGGGAGTGGGTGAGCAGTACTTC	CASRYLAGVGEQYF	few	TRBV6-2/TRBV6-3	TRBJ2-7	TRBD2
TGCGCCAGCAGTGAGTTCCGGGACAGAGGGACCGGGGAGCTGTTTTTT	CASSEFRDRGTGELFF	-	TRBV10-1	TRBJ2-2	TRBD1
TGCAGCGTCGACACCGGGACAGGGACCTACGAGCAGTACTTC	CSVDTGTGTYEQYF	-	TRBV29-1	TRBJ2-7	TRBD1
TGTGCCAGCAGCTCCGAGAGATACGAGCAGTACTTC	CASSSERYEQYF	-	TRBV27	TRBJ2-7	-
TGCGCCAGCAGCCAAGATCCTTCCGGATCCATCTTGAACTATGGCTACACCTTC	CASSQDPSGSILNYGYTF	-	TRBV4-1	TRBJ1-2	-
TGTGCCAGCAGTTTAGTAGGCGCCAGGGGGAGCTACGAGCAGTACTTC	CASSLVGARGSYEQYF	few	TRBV12-3/TRBV12-4	TRBJ2-7	TRBD1
TGCGCCAGCAGCTATGGGGACAGATTACAAGAGACCCAGTACTTC	CASSYGDRLQETQYF	-	TRBV4-1	TRBJ2-5	TRBD1
TGTGCCAGCAGTTTCAGGTTGACTCTAGGGGCCAACGTCCTGACTTTC	CASSFRLTLGANVLTF	few	TRBV12-3/TRBV12-4	TRBJ2-6	-
TGCAGTGTTGAGGGCAGCGCTAGCACAGATACGCAGTATTTT	CSVEGSASTDTQYF	-	TRBV20-1	TRBJ2-3	-
TGCAGTGCTGGTAATGAAAAACTGTTTTTT	CSAGNEKLFF	few	TRBV20-1	TRBJ1-4	-
TGCAGTGCTAGATCCCGCTCGGGACTACTAACAGATACGCAGTATTTT	CSARSRSGLLTDTQYF	many	TRBV20-1	TRBJ2-3	TRBD2
TGTGCCAGCAGTCGATCCTTTTCCCCGGGGAATGAGCAGTTCTTC	CASSRSFSPGNEQFF	-	TRBV6-1	TRBJ2-1	-
TGTGCCAGCAGTTCAACAGGGGCGGCAGATACGCAGTATTTT	CASSSTGAADTQYF	few	TRBV12-3/TRBV12-4	TRBJ2-3	TRBD1
TGCAGTGCTAGAGGACTAGCTCTTAGAGGGGGGCTCAATGAGCAGTTCTTC	CSARGLALRGGLNEQFF	few	TRBV20-1	TRBJ2-1	-
TGCAGTGCTAGAGAATGGGGCGGGGGCGTCGGGGAGCTGTTTTTT	CSAREWGGGVGELFF	few	TRBV20-1	TRBJ2-2	-
TGTGCCAGCAGTTACTCCCCAGGGGGCCATCAGCCCCAGCATTTT	CASSYSPGGHQPQHF	-	TRBV6-2/TRBV6-3	TRBJ1-5	TRBD1
TGTGCCAGCAGCTTGGATTGGGGTCAGGGGGTGTCGGATACGCAGTATTTT	CASSLDWGQGVSDTQYF	-	TRBV5-5	TRBJ2-3	TRBD1
TGCAGCGTTGCAAGCCGCTCCTACAATGAGCAGTTCTTC	CSVASRSYNEQFF	-	TRBV29-1	TRBJ2-1	-
TGTGCCAGCAGCTTGCCTGCCGATACACCCCTCCACTTT	CASSLPADTPLHF	-	TRBV5-5	TRBJ1-6	-
TGTGCCATCAGTGGCGGGAGAGGGGAAAAACTGTTTTTT	CAISGGRGEKLFF	few	TRBV10-3	TRBJ1-4	-
TGTGCCAGCAGGCCTCGTTTCAACACAGATACGCAGTATTTT	CASRPRFNTDTQYF	once	TRBV11-2	TRBJ2-3	-
TGTGCCAGCAGCCTTAAATCACCAAGCGGGGGGGCCGGCTACGAGCAGTACTTC	CASSLKSPSGGAGYEQYF	-	TRBV6-1	TRBJ2-7	TRBD2
TGCAGCGAGACAGGGGGCACGGAGACCCAGTACTTC	CSETGGTETQYF	-	TRBV29-1	TRBJ2-5	TRBD1
TGTGCCAGCAGTTCCGTGGACAGTTTCTACAATGAGCAGTTCTTC	CASSSVDSFYNEQFF	-	TRBV12-3/TRBV12-4	TRBJ2-1	-
TGTGCCAGCAGCGACGAGGACCAAATATTTGTCACCGGGGAGCTGTTTTTT	CASSDEDQIFVTGELFF	few	TRBV11-1	TRBJ2-2	-
TGTGCCAGCAGTCTGACAGGGTGGAATGAAGCTTTCTTT	CASSLTGWNEAFF	many	TRBV12-3/TRBV12-4	TRBJ1-1	TRBD1
TGCAGTGCTGCGCGACAGATCTCCTACAATGAGCAGTTCTTC	CSAARQISYNEQFF	-	TRBV20-1	TRBJ2-1	-
TGTGCCTGGAGTGTTCTTGTGCAGGGTGGCTACACCTTC	CAWSVLVQGGYTF	-	TRBV30	TRBJ1-2	-
TGTGCCAGCAGCTTGCTGCCCAGGGAGAGCACAGATACGCAGTATTTT	CASSLLPRESTDTQYF	-	TRBV5-5	TRBJ2-3	-
TGCGCCAGCAGCTTGGCCTGGGTAGCGGGAATATACAATGAGCAGTTCTTC	CASSLAWVAGIYNEQFF	few	TRBV5-1	TRBJ2-1	TRBD2
TGTGCCAGCAGCATTGGCTCTTTTGTCACAGGGGGCCATAATACGATCTACGAGCAGTACTTC	CASSIGSFVTGGHNTIYEQYF	-	TRBV21-1	TRBJ2-7	-
TGCGCCAGCAGCAATAGCGGGAGGGCCGGAGAGCAGTACTTC	CASSNSGRAGEQYF	-	TRBV5-1	TRBJ2-7	TRBD2
TGTGCCGGCAGTTTTCAGAACCTCTATGGCTACACCTTC	CAGSFQNLYGYTF	-	TRBV12-3/TRBV12-4	TRBJ1-2	-
TGTGCCAGCAGCGCTCGCAGGGTGGGGGTTTCCTACGAGCAGTACTTC	CASSARRVGVSYEQYF	-	TRBV7-6	TRBJ2-7	-
TGTGCCAGCAGCTGGACAGGGACCGAGCAGTACTTC	CASSWTGTEQYF	-	TRBV14	TRBJ2-7	TRBD1
TGTGCCAGCAGGCGGGGCCCTAGCACAGATACGCAGTATTTT	CASRRGPSTDTQYF	-	TRBV12-3/TRBV12-4	TRBJ2-3	-
TGTGCCAGCAGCCCGCGGGGGGGCCACACCGGGGAGCTGTTTTTT	CASSPRGGHTGELFF	-	TRBV4-2	TRBJ2-2	TRBD2
TGTGCCAGCAGTTTACAGGGGTGGGCTAAAGAGCAGTACTTC	CASSLQGWAKEQYF	few	TRBV12-3/TRBV12-4	TRBJ2-7	-
TGTGCCAGCAGTGAAGCGCGGGGGGGAAGCTACGAGCAGTACTTC	CASSEARGGSYEQYF	-	TRBV2	TRBJ2-7	TRBD2
TGCAGTGCTTCAGCGGGGGGAGGATGGACTGAAGCTTTCTTT	CSASAGGGWTEAFF	few	TRBV20-1	TRBJ1-1	-
TGCAGTGCTTCGGGACTAGCGTGGAGGGAGACCCAGTACTTC	CSASGLAWRETQYF	many	TRBV20-1	TRBJ2-5	TRBD2
TGTGCCACCAGTCGCAGGGGCGATGAGCATTTCTTC	CATSRRGDEHFF	-	TRBV24-1	TRBJ2-1	-
TGTGCCAGCAGACTTACCAGGGTAACCGGGGAGCTGTTTTTT	CASRLTRVTGELFF	-	TRBV12-3/TRBV12-4	TRBJ2-2	-
TGCAGTGCATCCCCGGGCCACGAGCAGTACTTC	CSASPGHEQYF	-	TRBV20-1	TRBJ2-7	-
TGCGCCAGCAGCTTTCGTTCCCCAGCTATGACAGGGCCCTCTGGGGCCAACGTCCTGACTTTC	CASSFRSPAMTGPSGANVLTF	-	TRBV5-1	TRBJ2-6	TRBD1
TGTGCCAGCAGCCCCAACACGATGTTTCTAGCCAAAAACATTCAGTACTTC	CASSPNTMFLAKNIQYF	few	TRBV12-3/TRBV12-4	TRBJ2-4	-
TGTGCCAGCAGTACCCCTAATCAGCCCCAGCATTTT	CASSTPNQPQHF	-	TRBV2	TRBJ1-5	-
TGTGCCAGCAGCCCAGGGGCAGAAAACACTGAAGCTTTCTTT	CASSPGAENTEAFF	few	TRBV5-6	TRBJ1-1	-
TGTGCCATCAGTGGCAGGGGTGGCACTGAAGCTTTCTTT	CAISGRGGTEAFF	many	TRBV10-3	TRBJ1-1	-